This T cell receptor beta chain came from a study of control samples from healthy donors and cancer patients. TCRdb's table, derived via immunoSEQ multiplex PCR, lists solely in-frame clones and lacks some. Here the sample spans about 97,000 clones, just over 90% being singletons. CDR3 length: 11 residues. The germline V gene has CDR1 KGHSH and CDR2 LQKENI. V was clipped by 2 bases and J by 6 bases, with 4 bases between them. The TCR comes from a woman between 18 and 30 years old in good health. The sequencing input was blood. The rearrangement uses TRBV18 and TRBJ1-1; the D is unclear. CDR3 region: CASSPGAEAFF. The DNA of the CDR3 is TGTGCCAGCTCACCAGGTGCTGAAGCTTTCTTT.